A selection of T cell receptor beta chains follows, all from one sample in a study of shared clonotypes between healthy human individuals. Some clones are missing from TCRdb's copy, which holds only in-frame ones; the method was immunoSEQ multiplex PCR. The table has 2 million to 2.5 million clones, around 93% seen once. Sequenced input: naive CD4+ T cells from PBMCs. These receptors were obtained from a man aged 18-30 years in good health. Some clones in this sample may be carry-over from other donors' samples. The CDR3 runs from the conserved cysteine through the conserved F or W. The D gene is left open where the match is weak. Part of the rows lack a size; the others show once, few, many or a class for expanded clones.

j_gene	d_gene	abundance	v_gene	CDR3nt	CDR3aa
TRBJ2-1	TRBD2	.	TRBV5-4	TGTGCCAGCAGCGTACGTCGACTAGCGGGAGTCAATGAGCAGTTCTTC	CASSVRRLAGVNEQFF
TRBJ2-1	TRBD1	once	TRBV29-1	TGCAGCGTTGAAGAGGCAGGGGGCTACTACAATGAGCAGTTCTTC	CSVEEAGGYYNEQFF
TRBJ1-2	.	.	TRBV28	TGTGCCAGCAGTTTATACGGAGAGAACTATGGCTACACCTTC	CASSLYGENYGYTF
TRBJ1-1	.	.	TRBV25-1	TGTGCCAGCAGGTCGAGGCTGGTCACTGAAGCTTTCTTT	CASRSRLVTEAFF
TRBJ2-2	.	.	TRBV9	TGTGCCAGCAGCGTACGGCCGCATAGCACCGGGGAGCTGTTTTTT	CASSVRPHSTGELFF
TRBJ1-4	.	.	TRBV10-1	TGCGCCAGCAGTGAGTCGGCGGGGGGTGTTGAAAAACTGTTTTTT	CASSESAGGVEKLFF
TRBJ2-7	TRBD1	.	TRBV6-1	TGTGCCAGCAGTGAAGAGGAGACAGGGAGAGCCTACGAGCAGTACTTC	CASSEEETGRAYEQYF
TRBJ2-7	.	.	TRBV28	TGTGCCAGCAGCTTTGGGAGAAGACCGGCCTACGAGCAGTACTTC	CASSFGRRPAYEQYF
TRBJ1-1	.	.	TRBV28	TGTGCCAGCCTGGTCCAGATGAACACTGAAGCTTTCTTT	CASLVQMNTEAFF
TRBJ1-4	TRBD1	.	TRBV5-1	TGCGCCAGCAGCTTGACTACAGGGGCCGTAAATGAAAAACTGTTTTTT	CASSLTTGAVNEKLFF
TRBJ2-1	TRBD2	.	TRBV5-4	TGTGCCAGCAGCGGGGTGGGACTAGGCGATGAGCAGTTCTTC	CASSGVGLGDEQFF
TRBJ2-1	TRBD2	.	TRBV2	TGTGCCAGCGGCCGGGGGGGAACCTACAATGAGCAGTTCTTC	CASGRGGTYNEQFF
TRBJ2-7	.	.	TRBV28	TGTGCCAGCAGCCCGGAGAGAATTTTTTACGAGCAGTACTTC	CASSPERIFYEQYF
TRBJ2-2	.	.	TRBV19	TGTGCCAGTAGTCTAAATAGCGGCGGGGAGCTGTTTTTT	CASSLNSGGELFF
TRBJ2-1	.	.	TRBV19	TGTGCCAGTAGTGCAGACAGACACAATGAGCAGTTCTTC	CASSADRHNEQFF
TRBJ2-1	TRBD2	.	TRBV14	TGTGCCAGCAGCCAGGCTAGCGGGGCCTACAATGAGCAGTTCTTC	CASSQASGAYNEQFF
TRBJ2-7	TRBD2	.	TRBV6-1	TGTGCCAGCACGCGTAGTAGCGGGGACTCCTACGAGCAGTACTTC	CASTRSSGDSYEQYF
TRBJ1-2	.	few	TRBV28	TGTGCCAGCAGTCCAAGAGCTAACTATGGCTACACCTTC	CASSPRANYGYTF
TRBJ2-3	.	.	TRBV5-1	TGCGCCAGCAGCTTGGCATACCGCAGCACAGATACGCAGTATTTT	CASSLAYRSTDTQYF
TRBJ2-7	TRBD1	.	TRBV4-1	TGCGCCAGCAGCCAAGACCAGGGGGCTTTCTACGAGCAGTACTTC	CASSQDQGAFYEQYF
TRBJ1-2	TRBD1	few	TRBV19	TGTGCCAGTGAAGGACAGGCCTATGGCTACACCTTC	CASEGQAYGYTF
TRBJ2-7	.	.	TRBV6-5	TGTGCCAGCAGTTTCCACGGTACCTACGAGCAGTACTTC	CASSFHGTYEQYF
TRBJ2-7	.	.	TRBV28	TGTGCCAGCAGAAAGGGGTCAGGGGTCCAGGGGGAGCAGTACTTC	CASRKGSGVQGEQYF
TRBJ1-1	.	few	TRBV7-9	TGTGCCAGCAGCTCCAGGGTGCGGAGAGGAGCTTTCTTT	CASSSRVRRGAFF
TRBJ1-1	TRBD1	.	TRBV27	TGTGCCAGCAGTCACCTGGGACAGGGGGCCCAGTTTGAAGCTTTCTTT	CASSHLGQGAQFEAFF
TRBJ2-1	.	once	TRBV2	TGTGCCAGCAGAGCGGAAAGGGGCCTAACGCAGTACAATGAGCAGTTCTTC	CASRAERGLTQYNEQFF
TRBJ2-7	.	.	TRBV30	TGTGCCTGGAGTCTAACAGGGCGCTACTACGAGCAGTACTTC	CAWSLTGRYYEQYF
TRBJ1-2	.	.	TRBV5-1	TGCGCCAGCAGCCTGACAGCCAACTATGGCTACACCTTC	CASSLTANYGYTF
TRBJ2-1	TRBD2	.	TRBV15	TGTGCCACCAGCAGAGACTCAACTAGCGGGGCCCCACAGTTCTTC	CATSRDSTSGAPQFF
TRBJ1-2	.	.	TRBV6-1	TGTGCCAGCACCCCTTCCGACTATGGCTACACCTTC	CASTPSDYGYTF
TRBJ1-5	.	.	TRBV28	TGTGCCAGCACCCGGGGGCGCGGGAGCAATCAGCCCCAGCATTTT	CASTRGRGSNQPQHF
TRBJ2-5	TRBD1	.	TRBV7-3	TGTGCCAGCAGCTTAACGGTGGGGACAGGGGGTCAAGAGACCCAGTACTTC	CASSLTVGTGGQETQYF
TRBJ2-1	TRBD2	once	TRBV11-1	TGTGCCAGCAGCCTTTTGGTAGCGGGAGGGCGGGGTGAGCAGTTCTTC	CASSLLVAGGRGEQFF
TRBJ1-2	.	.	TRBV18	TGTGCCAGCTCACCAAGGCAGCCCTATGGCTACACCTTC	CASSPRQPYGYTF
TRBJ1-4	.	.	TRBV18	TGTGCCAGCTCCCCGTTTGGCCATACAACTAATGAAAAACTGTTTTTT	CASSPFGHTTNEKLFF
TRBJ2-5	.	.	TRBV29-1	TGCAGCGTTCTTCCCGGGGAGGAGACCCAGTACTTC	CSVLPGEETQYF
TRBJ2-7	.	.	TRBV18	TGTGCCAGCTCACCGCCGGGGGGCTCTGCCTACGAGCAGTACTTC	CASSPPGGSAYEQYF
TRBJ2-7	.	.	TRBV6-1	TGTGCCAGCAGGCCGAATGAATACGAGCAGTACTTC	CASRPNEYEQYF
TRBJ2-3	TRBD1	.	TRBV5-1	TGCGCCAGCAGCTTGGTTTTTCGGACAGGCAGCACAGATACGCAGTATTTT	CASSLVFRTGSTDTQYF
TRBJ1-1	.	.	TRBV30	TGTGCCTGGAGTGAGGCATCGAACACTGAAGCTTTCTTT	CAWSEASNTEAFF
TRBJ1-5	TRBD1	.	TRBV28	TGTGCCAGCAGTCCCCCCGGGACAGGGAATCAGCCCCAGCATTTT	CASSPPGTGNQPQHF
TRBJ1-1	.	.	TRBV5-4	TGTGCCAGCAGCTTGGGGGTCACGCAGAGCACTGAAGCTTTCTTT	CASSLGVTQSTEAFF
TRBJ1-3	.	.	TRBV7-2	TGTGCCAGCAGCTCGTTCAAGACACTCTCTGGAAACACCATATATTTT	CASSSFKTLSGNTIYF
TRBJ2-1	.	.	TRBV7-3	TGTGCCAGCAGCTTATACGGGACCCCGAGCGATGAGCAGTTCTTC	CASSLYGTPSDEQFF
TRBJ1-1	.	.	TRBV5-8	TGTGCCAGCAGCTCTGGAACCGGGGGAAAACGAACTGAAGCTTTCTTT	CASSSGTGGKRTEAFF
TRBJ2-6	.	.	TRBV19	TGTGCCAGTAGTATGATTCTGGGTCCTGGGGCCAACGTCCTGACTTTC	CASSMILGPGANVLTF
TRBJ2-2	.	.	TRBV13	TGTGCCAGCAGCTTACTGGGGAACACCGGGGAGCTGTTTTTT	CASSLLGNTGELFF